Sequencing of this T cell receptor (beta chain) was carried out in a study of blood T cell repertoires in COVID-19. Overall study context: Nucleic acid was either cDNA or gDNA, and it came from T cells, B-cell-depleted T cells, or PBMCs.

In the authors' methods: It was from reference gene primer amplification that nucleated cell counts were estimated. Measured with immunoSEQ multiplex PCR; TCRdb has only the in-frame clones, and not every one. V, J and clone size derive from that table, while D and trimming were established from the DNA sequence. The sample lists roughly 230,000 clones; about 85% were seen once. Trimming took 1 base from V and 8 from J, leaving 14 bases between them. The CDR3 runs to 14 residues. Germline-derived CDR1 and CDR2 are SGHAT and FQNNGV. The source of this sequence is a man aged 40-49 years with acute or convalescent COVID-19. Sequencing used peripheral blood. The V and J genes are TRBV11-2 and TRBJ1-2; unclear D gene. The CDR3 sequence is CASSLVSGVEGYTF. CDR3 nucleotide sequence: TGTGCCAGCAGCTTAGTATCCGGGGTAGAGGGCTACACCTTC.